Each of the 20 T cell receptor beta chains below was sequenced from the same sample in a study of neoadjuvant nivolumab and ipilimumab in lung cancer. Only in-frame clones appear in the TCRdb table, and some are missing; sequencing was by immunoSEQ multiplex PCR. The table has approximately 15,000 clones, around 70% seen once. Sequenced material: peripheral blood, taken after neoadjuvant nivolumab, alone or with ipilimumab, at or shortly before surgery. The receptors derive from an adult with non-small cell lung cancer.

CDR3 protein: CASSSGGLVGGEQFF. The CDR3 nucleotides are TGTGCCAGCAGCTCCGGAGGGTTAGTGGGGGGAGAGCAGTTCTTC. V and J are TRBV11-2 and TRBJ2-1; possible D gene TRBD2, 6 bases. CDR3 size: 15 residues. Looked up from germline, CDR1 is SGHAT and CDR2 is FQNNGV. Trimming left V 4 bases short and J 10 bases short, with 20 bases between.

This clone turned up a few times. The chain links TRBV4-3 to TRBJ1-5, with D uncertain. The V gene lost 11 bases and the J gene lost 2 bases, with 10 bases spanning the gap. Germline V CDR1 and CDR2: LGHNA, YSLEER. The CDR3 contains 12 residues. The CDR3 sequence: CARGSGNQPQHF. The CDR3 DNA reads TGCGCCCGTGGGTCGGGCAATCAGCCCCAGCATTTT.

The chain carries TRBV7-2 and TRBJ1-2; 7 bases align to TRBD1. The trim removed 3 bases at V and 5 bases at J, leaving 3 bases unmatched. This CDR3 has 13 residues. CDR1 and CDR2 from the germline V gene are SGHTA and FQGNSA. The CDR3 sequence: CASSFDRVYGYTF. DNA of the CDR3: TGTGCCAGCAGCTTCGACAGGGTTTATGGCTACACCTTC.

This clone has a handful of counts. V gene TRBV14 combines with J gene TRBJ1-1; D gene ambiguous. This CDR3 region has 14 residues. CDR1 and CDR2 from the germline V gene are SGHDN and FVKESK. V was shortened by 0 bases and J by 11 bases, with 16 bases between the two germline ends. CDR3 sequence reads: CASSQELRAAVAFF. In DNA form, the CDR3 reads TGTGCCAGCAGCCAAGAACTGCGAGCAGCGGTCGCTTTCTTT.

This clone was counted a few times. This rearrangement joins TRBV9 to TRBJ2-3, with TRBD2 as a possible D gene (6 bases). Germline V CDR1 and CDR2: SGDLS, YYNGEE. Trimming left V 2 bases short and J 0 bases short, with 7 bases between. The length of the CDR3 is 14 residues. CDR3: CASSVSGSTDTQYF. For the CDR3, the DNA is TGTGCCAGCAGCGTTAGCGGAAGCACAGATACGCAGTATTTT. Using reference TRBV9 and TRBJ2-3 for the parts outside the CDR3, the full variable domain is DSGVTQTPKHLITATGQRVTLRCSPRSGDLSVYWYQQSLDQGLQFLIQYYNGEERAKGNILERFSAQQFPDLHSELNLSSLELGDSALYFCASSVSGSTDTQYFGPGTRLTVL.

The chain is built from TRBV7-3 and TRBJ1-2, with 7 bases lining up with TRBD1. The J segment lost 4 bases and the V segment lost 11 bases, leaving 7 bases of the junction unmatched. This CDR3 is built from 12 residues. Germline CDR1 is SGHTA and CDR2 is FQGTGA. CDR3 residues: CAGRQGAYGYTF. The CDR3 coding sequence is TGTGCCGGAAGACAGGGAGCCTATGGCTACACCTTC.

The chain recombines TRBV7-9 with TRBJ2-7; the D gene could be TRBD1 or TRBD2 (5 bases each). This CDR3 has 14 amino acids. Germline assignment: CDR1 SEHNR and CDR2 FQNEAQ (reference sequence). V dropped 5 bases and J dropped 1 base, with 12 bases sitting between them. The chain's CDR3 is CASSPHGASYEQYF. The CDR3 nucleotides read TGTGCCAGCAGCCCCCACGGGGCGTCCTACGAGCAGTACTTC. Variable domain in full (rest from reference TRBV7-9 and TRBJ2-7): DTGVSQNPRHKITKRGQNVTFRCDPISEHNRLYWYRQTLGQGPEFLTYFQNEAQLEKSRLLSDRFSAERPKGSFSTLEIQRTEQGDSAMYLCASSPHGASYEQYFGPGTRLTVT.

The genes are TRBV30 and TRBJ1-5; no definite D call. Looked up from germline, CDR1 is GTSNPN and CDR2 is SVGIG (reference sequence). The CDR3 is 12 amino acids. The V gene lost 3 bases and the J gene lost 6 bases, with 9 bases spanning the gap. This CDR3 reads CAWSLSGQPQHF. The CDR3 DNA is TGTGCCTGGAGCCTTTCCGGTCAGCCCCAGCATTTT. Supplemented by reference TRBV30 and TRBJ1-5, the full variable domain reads SQTIHQWPATLVQPVGSPLSLECTVEGTSNPNLYWYRQAAGRGLQLLFYSVGIGQISSEVPQNLSASRPQDRQFILSSKKLLLSDSGFYLCAWSLSGQPQHFGDGTRLSIL.

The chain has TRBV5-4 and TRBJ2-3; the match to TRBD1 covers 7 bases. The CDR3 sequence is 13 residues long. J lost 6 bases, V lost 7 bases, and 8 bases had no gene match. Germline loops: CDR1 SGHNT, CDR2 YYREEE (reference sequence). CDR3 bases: TGTGCCAGCCACAGGGGTGTCAGCGATACGCAGTATTTT. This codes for CASHRGVSDTQYF.

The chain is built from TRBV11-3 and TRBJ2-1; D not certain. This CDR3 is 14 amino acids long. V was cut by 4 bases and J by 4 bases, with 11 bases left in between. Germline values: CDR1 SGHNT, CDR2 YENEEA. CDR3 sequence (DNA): TGTGCCAGCAGCTCCCTTTCTCTGTACAATGAGCAGTTCTTC. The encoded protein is CASSSLSLYNEQFF.

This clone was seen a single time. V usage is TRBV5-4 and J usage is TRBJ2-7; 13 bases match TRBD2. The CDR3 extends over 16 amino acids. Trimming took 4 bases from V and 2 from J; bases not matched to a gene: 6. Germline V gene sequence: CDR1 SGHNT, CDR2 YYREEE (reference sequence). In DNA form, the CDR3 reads TGTGCCAGCAGCACGGGACTAGCGGGAAAAACCTACGAGCAGTACTTC. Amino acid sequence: CASSTGLAGKTYEQYF. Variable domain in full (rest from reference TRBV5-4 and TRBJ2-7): ETGVTQSPTHLIKTRGQQVTLRCSSQSGHNTVSWYQQALGQGPQFIFQYYREEENGRGNFPPRFSGLQFPNYSSELNVNALELDDSALYLCASSTGLAGKTYEQYFGPGTRLTVT.

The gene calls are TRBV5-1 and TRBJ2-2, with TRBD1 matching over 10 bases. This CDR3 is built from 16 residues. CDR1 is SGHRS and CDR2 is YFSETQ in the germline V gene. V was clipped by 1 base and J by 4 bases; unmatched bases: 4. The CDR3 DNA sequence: TGCGCCAGCAGCTTGAGGGACAGGGGAGTCACCGGGGAGCTGTTTTTT. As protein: CASSLRDRGVTGELFF.

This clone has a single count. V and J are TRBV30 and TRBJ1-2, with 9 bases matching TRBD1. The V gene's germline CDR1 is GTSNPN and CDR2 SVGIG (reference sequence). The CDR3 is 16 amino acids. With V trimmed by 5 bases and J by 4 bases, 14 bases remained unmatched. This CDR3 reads CAWDPGQGSLGYGYTF. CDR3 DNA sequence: TGTGCCTGGGATCCGGGACAGGGAAGTCTAGGCTATGGCTACACCTTC.

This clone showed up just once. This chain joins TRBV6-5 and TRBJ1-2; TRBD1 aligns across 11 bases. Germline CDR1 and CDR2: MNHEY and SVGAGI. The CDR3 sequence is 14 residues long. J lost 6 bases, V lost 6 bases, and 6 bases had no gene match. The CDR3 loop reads CASRPGTGGHGYTF. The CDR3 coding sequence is TGTGCCAGCAGACCCGGGACAGGGGGTCATGGCTACACCTTC.

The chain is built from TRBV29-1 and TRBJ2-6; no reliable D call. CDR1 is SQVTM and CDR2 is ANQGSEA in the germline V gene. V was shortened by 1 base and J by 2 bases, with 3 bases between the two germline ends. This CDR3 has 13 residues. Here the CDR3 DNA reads TGCAGCGTTGAAGGAACTGGGGCCAACGTCCTGACTTTC. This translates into CSVEGTGANVLTF.

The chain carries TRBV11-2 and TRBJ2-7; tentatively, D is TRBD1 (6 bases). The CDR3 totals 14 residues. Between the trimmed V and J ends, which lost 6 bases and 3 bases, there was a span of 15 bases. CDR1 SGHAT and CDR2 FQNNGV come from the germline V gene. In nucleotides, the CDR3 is TGTGCCAGCAGTCCCAGGGGAACCTTCTACGAGCAGTACTTC. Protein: CASSPRGTFYEQYF.

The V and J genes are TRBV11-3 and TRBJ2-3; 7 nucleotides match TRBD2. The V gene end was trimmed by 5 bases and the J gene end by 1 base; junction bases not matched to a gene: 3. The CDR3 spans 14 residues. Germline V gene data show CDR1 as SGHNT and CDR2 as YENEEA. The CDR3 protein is CASSRLAGTDTQYF. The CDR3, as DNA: TGTGCCAGCAGCCGGCTAGCGGGCACAGATACGCAGTATTTT. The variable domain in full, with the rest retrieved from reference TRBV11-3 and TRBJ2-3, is EAGVVQSPRYKIIEKKQPVAFWCNPISGHNTLYWYLQNLGQGPELLIRYENEEAVDDSQLPKDRFSAERLKGVDSTLKIQPAELGDSAVYLCASSRLAGTDTQYFGPGTRLTVL.

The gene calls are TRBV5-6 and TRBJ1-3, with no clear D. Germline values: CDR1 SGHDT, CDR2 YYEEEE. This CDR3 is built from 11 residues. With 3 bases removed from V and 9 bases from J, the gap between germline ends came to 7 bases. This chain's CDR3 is CASSSTGTIYF. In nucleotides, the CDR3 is TGTGCCAGCAGCTCAACGGGCACCATATATTTT.

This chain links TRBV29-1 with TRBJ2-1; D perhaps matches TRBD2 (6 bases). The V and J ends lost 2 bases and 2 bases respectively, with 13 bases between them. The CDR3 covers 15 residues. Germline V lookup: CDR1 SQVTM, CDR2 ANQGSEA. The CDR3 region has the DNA TGCAGCGTTGAACGAGGTGGGGAGGCCTACAATGAGCAGTTCTTC. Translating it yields CSVERGGEAYNEQFF.

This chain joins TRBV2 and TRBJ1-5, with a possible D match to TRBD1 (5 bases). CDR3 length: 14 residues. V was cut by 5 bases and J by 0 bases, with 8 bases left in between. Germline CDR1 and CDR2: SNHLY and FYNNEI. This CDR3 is CASSPQVSNQPQHF. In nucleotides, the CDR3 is TGTGCCAGCAGTCCACAGGTTAGCAATCAGCCCCAGCATTTT.